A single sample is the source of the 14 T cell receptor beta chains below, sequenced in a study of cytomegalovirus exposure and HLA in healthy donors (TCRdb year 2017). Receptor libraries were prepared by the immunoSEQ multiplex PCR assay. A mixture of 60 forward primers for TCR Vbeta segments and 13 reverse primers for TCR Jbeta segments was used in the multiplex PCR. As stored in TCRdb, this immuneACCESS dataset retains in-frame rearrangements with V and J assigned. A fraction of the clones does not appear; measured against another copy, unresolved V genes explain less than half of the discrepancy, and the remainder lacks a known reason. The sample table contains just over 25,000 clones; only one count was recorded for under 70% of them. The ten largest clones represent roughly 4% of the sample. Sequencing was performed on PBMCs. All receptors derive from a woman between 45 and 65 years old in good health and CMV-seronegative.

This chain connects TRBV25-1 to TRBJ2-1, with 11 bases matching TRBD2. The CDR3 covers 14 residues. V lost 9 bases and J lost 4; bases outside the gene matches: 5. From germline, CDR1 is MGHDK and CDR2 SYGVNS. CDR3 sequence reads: CASLTSGSYNEQFF. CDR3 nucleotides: TGTGCCAGTCTTACTAGCGGGAGTTACAATGAGCAGTTCTTC.

The CDR3, as DNA: TGCGCCAGCAGCTTGGCCCGCGGGGGGCCCAACTATGGCTACACCTTC. Translation: CASSLARGGPNYGYTF. The chain uses TRBV5-1 and TRBJ1-2; the D gene is possibly TRBD1 (6 bases). Per germline, CDR1 SGHRS and CDR2 YFSETQ. Trimming pared 0 bases from V and 2 bases from J, leaving 14 bases between. The CDR3 is made up of 16 amino acids.

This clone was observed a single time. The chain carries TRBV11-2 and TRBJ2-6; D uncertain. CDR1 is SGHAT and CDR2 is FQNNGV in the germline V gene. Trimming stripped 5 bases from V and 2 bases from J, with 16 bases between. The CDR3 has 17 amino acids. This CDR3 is CASSLKYDYAGANVLTF. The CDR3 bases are TGTGCCAGCAGCCTAAAATACGATTATGCTGGGGCCAACGTCCTGACTTTC.

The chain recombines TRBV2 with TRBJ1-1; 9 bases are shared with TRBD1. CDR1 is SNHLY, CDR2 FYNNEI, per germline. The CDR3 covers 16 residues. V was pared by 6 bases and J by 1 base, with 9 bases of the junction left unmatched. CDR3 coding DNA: TGTGCCAGCAGCCCCCCGGGACAGGGATGGAACACTGAAGCTTTCTTT. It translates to CASSPPGQGWNTEAFF.

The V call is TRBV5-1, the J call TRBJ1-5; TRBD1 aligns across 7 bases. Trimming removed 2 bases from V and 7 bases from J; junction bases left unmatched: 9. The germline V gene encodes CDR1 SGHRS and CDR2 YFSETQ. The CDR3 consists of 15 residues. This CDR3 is CASSFGDRADQPQHF. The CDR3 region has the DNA TGCGCCAGCAGCTTCGGAGACAGGGCTGACCAGCCCCAGCATTTT.

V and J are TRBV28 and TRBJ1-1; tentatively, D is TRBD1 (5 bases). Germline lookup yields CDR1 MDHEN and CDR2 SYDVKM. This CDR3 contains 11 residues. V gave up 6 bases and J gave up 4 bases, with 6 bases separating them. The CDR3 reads CASSGGTEAFF. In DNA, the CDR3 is TGTGCCAGCAGCGGGGGCACTGAAGCTTTCTTT.

In DNA form, the CDR3 reads TGCGCCAGCAGCCAAGACCGCACTAGCGGGGGGCACGAGACCCAGTACTTC. Amino acid sequence: CASSQDRTSGGHETQYF. The rearrangement uses TRBV4-1 and TRBJ2-5, with TRBD2 matching over 12 bases. Germline CDR1 and CDR2: MGHRA and YSYEKL. This CDR3 comprises 17 residues. Trimming removed 0 bases from V and 5 bases from J; junction bases left unmatched: 7.

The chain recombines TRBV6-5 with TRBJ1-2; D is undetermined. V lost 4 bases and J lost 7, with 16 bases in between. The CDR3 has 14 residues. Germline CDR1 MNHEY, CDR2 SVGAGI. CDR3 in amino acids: CASSSTDGVTGYTF. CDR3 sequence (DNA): TGTGCCAGCAGTTCCACGGACGGGGTTACTGGCTACACCTTC.

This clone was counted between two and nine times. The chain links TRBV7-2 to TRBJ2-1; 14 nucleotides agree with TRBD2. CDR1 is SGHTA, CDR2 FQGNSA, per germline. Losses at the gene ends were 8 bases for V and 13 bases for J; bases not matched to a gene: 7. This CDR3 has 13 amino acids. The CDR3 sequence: CASRLAGGPGQFF. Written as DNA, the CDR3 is TGTGCCAGCCGACTAGCGGGGGGGCCAGGACAGTTCTTC.

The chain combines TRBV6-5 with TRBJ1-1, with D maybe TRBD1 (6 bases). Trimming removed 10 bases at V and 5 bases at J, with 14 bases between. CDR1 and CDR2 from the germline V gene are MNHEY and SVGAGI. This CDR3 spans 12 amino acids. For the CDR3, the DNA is TGTGCCATCAGAGGGGGGGGAACTGAAGCTTTCTTT. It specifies CAIRGGGTEAFF.

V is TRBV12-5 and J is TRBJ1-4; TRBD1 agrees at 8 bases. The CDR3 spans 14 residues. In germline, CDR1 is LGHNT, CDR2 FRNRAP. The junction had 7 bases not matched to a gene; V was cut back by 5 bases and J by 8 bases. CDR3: CASGVDRGEEKLFF. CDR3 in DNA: TGTGCTAGTGGTGTCGACAGGGGAGAAGAAAAACTGTTTTTT.

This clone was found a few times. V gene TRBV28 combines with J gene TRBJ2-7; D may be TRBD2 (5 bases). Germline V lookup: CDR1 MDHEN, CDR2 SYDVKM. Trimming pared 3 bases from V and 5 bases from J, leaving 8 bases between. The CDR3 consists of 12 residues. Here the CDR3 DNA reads TGTGCCAGCAGTTTGTCGGGGAACGAGCAGTACTTC. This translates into CASSLSGNEQYF.

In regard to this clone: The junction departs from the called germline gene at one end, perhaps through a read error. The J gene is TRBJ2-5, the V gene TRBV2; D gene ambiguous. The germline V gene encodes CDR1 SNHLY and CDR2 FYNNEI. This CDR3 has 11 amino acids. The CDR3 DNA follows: TGTGCCAGCAGTGAAGCGCCGGTACTGCACTTC. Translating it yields CASSEAPVLHF.

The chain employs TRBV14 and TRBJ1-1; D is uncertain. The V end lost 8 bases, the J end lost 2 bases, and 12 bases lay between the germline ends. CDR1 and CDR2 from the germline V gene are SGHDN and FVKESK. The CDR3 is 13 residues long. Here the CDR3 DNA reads TGTGCCAGCGGGAGGCAGACAAACACTGAAGCTTTCTTT. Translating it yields CASGRQTNTEAFF.